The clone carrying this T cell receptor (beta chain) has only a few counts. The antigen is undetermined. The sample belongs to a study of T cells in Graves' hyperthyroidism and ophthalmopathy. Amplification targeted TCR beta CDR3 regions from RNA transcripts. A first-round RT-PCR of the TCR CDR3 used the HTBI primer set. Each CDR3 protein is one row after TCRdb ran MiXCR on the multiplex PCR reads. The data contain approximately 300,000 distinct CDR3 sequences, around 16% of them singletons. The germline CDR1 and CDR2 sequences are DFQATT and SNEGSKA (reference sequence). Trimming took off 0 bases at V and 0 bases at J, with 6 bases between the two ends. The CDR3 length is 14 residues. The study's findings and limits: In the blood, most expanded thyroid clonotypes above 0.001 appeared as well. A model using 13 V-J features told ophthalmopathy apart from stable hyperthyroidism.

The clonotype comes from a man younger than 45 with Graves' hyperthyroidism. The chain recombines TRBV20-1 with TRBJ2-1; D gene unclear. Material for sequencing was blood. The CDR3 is CSARDHGSYNEQFF. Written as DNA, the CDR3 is TGCAGTGCTAGAGATCATGGCTCCTACAATGAGCAGTTCTTC.